This is a list of T cell receptor beta chains from one sample in a study of identical twins. One entry per CDR3 protein results from TCRdb running MiXCR on the 5' RACE reads. The sample lists hundreds of thousands of distinct CDR3 sequences, approximately 18% seen once, with around 14% in the top ten. These sequences were also reported in another study, on T cells expressing NK-cell markers.

The sequencing input was PBMCs. The receptors were sampled from a woman between 18 and 29 years old in good health. The CDR3 runs from the conserved cysteine through the conserved F or W. The D gene is left open where the match is weak. Expanded clones are given a class, and other clones once, few, many or no size at all.

CDR3aa: CSARDLRGSGGYTF
CDR3nt: TGCAGTGCTAGAGATCTAAGGGGTTCGGGAGGCTACACCTTC
abundance: few
d_gene: -
j_gene: TRBJ1-2
v_gene: TRBV20-1

CDR3aa: CASSYRDRGRTGELFF
CDR3nt: TGTGCCAGCAGCTACCGGGACAGGGGGCGAACCGGGGAGCTGTTTTTT
abundance: few
d_gene: TRBD1
j_gene: TRBJ2-2
v_gene: TRBV3-1

CDR3aa: CASSPALGQGGYEQYF
CDR3nt: TGCGCCAGCAGCCCAGCCTTGGGACAGGGAGGATACGAGCAGTACTTC
abundance: few
d_gene: TRBD1
j_gene: TRBJ2-7
v_gene: TRBV4-1

CDR3aa: CASSLKETGGRGDSPLHF
CDR3nt: TGTGCCAGCAGCTTAAAAGAAACCGGGGGCAGGGGAGATTCACCCCTCCACTTT
abundance: many
d_gene: -
j_gene: TRBJ1-6
v_gene: TRBV7-6

CDR3aa: CASSNAQGETQYF
CDR3nt: TGTGCCAGCAGCAATGCCCAGGGAGAGACCCAGTACTTC
abundance: -
d_gene: -
j_gene: TRBJ2-5
v_gene: TRBV7-9

CDR3aa: CASSLVGQLTEAFF
CDR3nt: TGTGCCAGCAGCTTAGTGGGGCAGTTGACTGAAGCTTTCTTT
abundance: few
d_gene: -
j_gene: TRBJ1-1
v_gene: TRBV7-2

CDR3aa: CATSLSKTGAGEQYF
CDR3nt: TGTGCCACCAGCCTTTCTAAGACGGGGGCCGGCGAGCAGTACTTC
abundance: -
d_gene: -
j_gene: TRBJ2-7
v_gene: TRBV15

CDR3aa: CASNGEGLGEAFF
CDR3nt: TGTGCCAGCAATGGGGAGGGACTAGGTGAAGCTTTCTTT
abundance: few
d_gene: -
j_gene: TRBJ1-1
v_gene: TRBV12-3/TRBV12-4

CDR3aa: CSVGPGTTDTQYF
CDR3nt: TGCAGCGTGGGCCCCGGGACAACAGATACGCAGTATTTT
abundance: -
d_gene: -
j_gene: TRBJ2-3
v_gene: TRBV29-1

CDR3aa: CATAGPSLNEQFF
CDR3nt: TGTGCCACGGCGGGACCCTCACTAAATGAGCAGTTCTTC
abundance: -
d_gene: -
j_gene: TRBJ2-1
v_gene: TRBV24-1

CDR3aa: CASSKVNIQYF
CDR3nt: TGTGCCAGCAGCAAAGTCAACATTCAGTACTTC
abundance: many
d_gene: -
j_gene: TRBJ2-4
v_gene: TRBV12-3/TRBV12-4

CDR3aa: CASRGLAGSTGELFF
CDR3nt: TGCGCCAGCAGAGGACTAGCGGGGAGCACCGGGGAGCTGTTTTTT
abundance: -
d_gene: TRBD2
j_gene: TRBJ2-2
v_gene: TRBV5-1

CDR3aa: CSARRSGVRKDTQYF
CDR3nt: TGCAGTGCTAGACGATCGGGGGTCAGAAAAGATACGCAGTATTTT
abundance: -
d_gene: -
j_gene: TRBJ2-3
v_gene: TRBV20-1

CDR3aa: CATNRDWFGGQYF
CDR3nt: TGTGCCACCAATAGGGACTGGTTCGGGGGCCAGTACTTC
abundance: -
d_gene: -
j_gene: TRBJ2-5
v_gene: TRBV15

CDR3aa: CSVVSGRALDEQFF
CDR3nt: TGCAGCGTTGTTAGCGGGAGGGCGCTGGATGAGCAGTTCTTC
abundance: -
d_gene: TRBD2
j_gene: TRBJ2-1
v_gene: TRBV29-1

CDR3aa: CSAGDGTGGYGYTF
CDR3nt: TGCAGTGCGGGCGATGGGACAGGTGGCTATGGCTACACCTTC
abundance: few
d_gene: TRBD1
j_gene: TRBJ1-2
v_gene: TRBV20-1

CDR3aa: CASSQGLSGLKNGAFF
CDR3nt: -
abundance: few
d_gene: -
j_gene: TRBJ1-1
v_gene: TRBV14

CDR3aa: CSVEPAGHGELFF
CDR3nt: TGCAGCGTCGAACCGGCAGGGCACGGGGAGCTGTTTTTT
abundance: -
d_gene: -
j_gene: TRBJ2-2
v_gene: TRBV29-1

CDR3aa: CAGHRNSPLHF
CDR3nt: TGTGCCGGTCACAGAAATTCACCCCTCCACTTT
abundance: few
d_gene: -
j_gene: TRBJ1-6
v_gene: TRBV7-9

CDR3aa: CASSPSDRDDQPQHF
CDR3nt: TGTGCCAGCAGCCCATCGGACAGGGACGACCAGCCCCAGCATTTT
abundance: few
d_gene: TRBD1
j_gene: TRBJ1-5
v_gene: TRBV3-1

CDR3aa: CASSLQGSSYNEQFF
CDR3nt: TGTGCCAGCAGCTTACAGGGAAGCTCCTACAATGAGCAGTTCTTC
abundance: many
d_gene: -
j_gene: TRBJ2-1
v_gene: TRBV7-9

CDR3aa: CASSLVVGHTDTQYF
CDR3nt: TGTGCCAGCAGCTTAGTGGTGGGCCATACAGATACGCAGTATTTT
abundance: few
d_gene: -
j_gene: TRBJ2-3
v_gene: TRBV7-2

CDR3aa: CATDRDSHYEQYF
CDR3nt: TGTGCCACAGACCGGGACAGTCACTACGAGCAGTACTTC
abundance: once
d_gene: TRBD1
j_gene: TRBJ2-7
v_gene: TRBV24-1

CDR3aa: CASCPRVGGRAKNIQYF
CDR3nt: TGTGCCAGCTGCCCCAGGGTTGGGGGGAGAGCCAAAAACATTCAGTACTTC
abundance: -
d_gene: -
j_gene: TRBJ2-4
v_gene: TRBV3-1

CDR3aa: CASSYDRVLYNEQFF
CDR3nt: TGTGCCAGCAGCTACGACAGGGTACTATACAATGAGCAGTTCTTC
abundance: -
d_gene: TRBD1
j_gene: TRBJ2-1
v_gene: TRBV7-2

CDR3aa: CASRKTGYNEQFF
CDR3nt: TGCGCCAGCAGAAAGACAGGGTACAATGAGCAGTTCTTC
abundance: few
d_gene: TRBD1
j_gene: TRBJ2-1
v_gene: TRBV10-2

CDR3aa: CASSSAIAAKETQYF
CDR3nt: TGTGCCAGCAGCTCGGCCATAGCGGCTAAAGAGACCCAGTACTTC
abundance: -
d_gene: -
j_gene: TRBJ2-5
v_gene: TRBV13

CDR3aa: CASSLRLEGEQYF
CDR3nt: TGTGCCAGCAGCCTCCGACTGGAGGGCGAGCAGTACTTC
abundance: few
d_gene: -
j_gene: TRBJ2-7
v_gene: TRBV14

CDR3aa: CASSPKGGPGAFF
CDR3nt: TGTGCCAGCAGCCCTAAGGGGGGGCCGGGCGCTTTCTTT
abundance: -
d_gene: -
j_gene: TRBJ1-1
v_gene: TRBV7-9

CDR3aa: CASSQVGTSGTNEQFF
CDR3nt: TGTGCCAGCAGCCAAGTCGGTACTAGCGGTACCAATGAGCAGTTCTTC
abundance: -
d_gene: TRBD2
j_gene: TRBJ2-1
v_gene: TRBV3-1

CDR3aa: CASRTSGDLEQYF
CDR3nt: TGTGCCAGCAGGACTAGCGGGGACCTCGAGCAGTACTTC
abundance: -
d_gene: TRBD2
j_gene: TRBJ2-7
v_gene: TRBV6-4

CDR3aa: CATSDPGRADYEQFF
CDR3nt: TGTGCCACCAGTGACCCCGGGAGGGCCGATTATGAGCAGTTCTTC
abundance: -
d_gene: TRBD2
j_gene: TRBJ2-1
v_gene: TRBV24-1